The rows below give T cell receptor beta chains drawn from one sample of a study of blood T cells in healthy people across ages. Each CDR3 protein is one row after TCRdb ran MiXCR on the 5' RACE reads. The table lists about 650,000 distinct CDR3 sequences, less than 40% of them singletons. Sequences were obtained from blood. Every receptor here comes from a woman aged 80 or over in good health. Each CDR3 is given with its conserved first and last residue. The order of the fields is D gene, V gene, J gene, clone size, CDR3 protein, CDR3 DNA. A D gene is named only where the DNA matches it firmly. Clone size appears in some rows only: once, few, many, or a class for an expanded clone.

>-|TRBV10-3|TRBJ1-2|-
CAISIRGASYGYTF
TGTGCCATCAGTATCAGGGGCGCGAGCTATGGCTACACCTTC
>-|TRBV7-9|TRBJ2-1|-
CASSREDSYNEQFF
TGTGCCAGCAGCCGGGAGGACAGCTACAATGAGCAGTTCTTC
>-|TRBV20-1|TRBJ1-2|few
CSARVGGPRANYGYTF
TGCAGTGCTAGAGTGGGGGGCCCCAGGGCTAACTATGGCTACACCTTC
>-|TRBV9|TRBJ1-2|-
CASSVGMSASYGYTF
TGTGCCAGCAGCGTAGGCATGTCAGCTTCCTATGGCTACACCTTC
>-|TRBV5-1|TRBJ1-1|-
CASSLVPGGAEAFF
TGCGCCAGCAGCTTGGTGCCGGGAGGGGCTGAAGCTTTCTTT
>-|TRBV20-1|TRBJ1-5|many
CSARPIGNQPQHF
TGCAGTGCTAGGCCTATTGGCAATCAGCCCCAGCATTTT
>-|TRBV7-2|TRBJ2-7|few
CASSWTGGEQYF
TGTGCCAGCAGCTGGACCGGCGGCGAGCAGTACTTC
>-|TRBV27|TRBJ1-6|many
CASSLIGPGAYSPLHF
TGTGCCAGCAGTTTAATTGGTCCAGGGGCGTATTCACCCCTCCACTTT
>-|TRBV2|TRBJ1-4|-
CATMGGGNEKLFF
TGTGCCACTATGGGGGGTGGTAATGAAAAACTGTTTTTT
>TRBD1|TRBV20-1|TRBJ1-1|few
CSAMTGVNTEAFF
TGCAGTGCGATGACAGGGGTGAACACTGAAGCTTTCTTT
>-|TRBV20-1|TRBJ2-3|many
CSARDRVGVRDTQYF
TGCAGTGCTAGAGATCGGGTAGGGGTTAGAGATACGCAGTATTTT
>TRBD2|TRBV10-1|TRBJ2-5|-
CASSERRTSGTETQYF
TGCGCCAGCAGTGAGCGAAGAACTAGCGGGACTGAGACCCAGTACTTC
>TRBD2|TRBV6-2/TRBV6-3|TRBJ2-1|-
CASTSSGLTYNEQFF
TGTGCCAGCACGTCTAGCGGGTTAACCTACAATGAGCAGTTCTTC
>-|TRBV18|TRBJ2-7|many
CASSPVDLSSYEQYF
TGTGCCAGCTCACCAGTGGACTTGAGCTCCTACGAGCAGTACTTC
>-|TRBV6-1|TRBJ1-1|-
CAVARTEAFF
TGTGCCGTCGCCAGGACTGAAGCTTTCTTT
>-|TRBV4-3|TRBJ1-2|many
CASSQGGAQSYGYTF
TGCGCCAGCAGCCAAGGCGGGGCACAGAGCTATGGCTACACCTTC
>TRBD1|TRBV20-1|TRBJ1-1|-
CSARARPGGTEAFF
TGCAGTGCTAGAGCCAGGCCAGGGGGAACTGAAGCTTTCTTT
>-|TRBV5-8|TRBJ1-5|few
CASSLGQGLREPQHF
TGTGCCAGCAGCTTAGGGCAGGGCCTCCGGGAGCCCCAGCATTTT
>-|TRBV6-2/TRBV6-3|TRBJ2-7|many
CASNNPGHEQYF
TGTGCCAGCAACAATCCAGGGCACGAGCAGTACTTC
>TRBD1|TRBV10-3|TRBJ2-7|many
CAIRKGQGAYEQYF
TGTGCCATCAGGAAAGGACAGGGGGCCTACGAGCAGTACTTC
>-|TRBV20-1|TRBJ1-6|many
CSAKSGSSSSYNSPLHF
TGCAGTGCTAAGTCAGGCAGTTCGAGCTCCTATAATTCACCCCTCCACTTT
>TRBD2|TRBV19|TRBJ2-1|many
CASRESGGFYNEQFF
TGTGCCAGTAGGGAGAGCGGGGGGTTCTACAATGAGCAGTTCTTC
>-|TRBV7-2|TRBJ2-7|-
CASSLASYSQLYEQYF
TGTGCCAGCAGCTTAGCTTCTTACAGTCAACTTTACGAGCAGTACTTC
>TRBD1|TRBV2|TRBJ2-7|many
CASRQTGHSYEQYF
TGTGCCAGCAGACAGACAGGGCACTCCTACGAGCAGTACTTC
>TRBD2|TRBV7-2|TRBJ2-1|many
CASSPLAGVWHEQFF
TGTGCCAGCAGCCCTCTAGCGGGGGTTTGGCATGAGCAGTTCTTC
>-|TRBV20-1|TRBJ2-1|-
CSARDHRVNERFF
TGCAGTGCTAGAGATCACAGGGTAAATGAGCGGTTCTTC